Shown below are 32 T cell receptor beta chains from a single sample sequenced in a study of CD8+ T cells in alopecia areata. As the sequencing template, cDNA was produced by extracting RNA and reverse transcribing it. Method: immunoSEQ multiplex PCR; TCRdb's copy keeps in-frame clones and lacks some. The table records around 86,000 clones, 70% to 80% of them present only once. Treatment of the sample: oral pan-JAK inhibitor, 5-10 mg twice daily. The sample here was CD8+ T cells sorted from blood, taken around week 44, from a patient treated with tofacitinib. Source of these receptors: a human donor with alopecia areata.

V is TRBV29-1 and J is TRBJ1-2; TRBD1 agrees at 8 bases. Trimming cost V 4 bases and J 8 bases; bases outside gene matches: 9. The CDR3 loop spans 13 amino acids. Germline V gene sequence: CDR1 SQVTM, CDR2 ANQGSEA. CDR3 loop: CSVVWQGARGYTF. For the CDR3, the DNA is TGCAGCGTTGTTTGGCAGGGGGCGCGAGGCTACACCTTC.

The chain has TRBV7-9 and TRBJ2-7; 9 nucleotides line up with TRBD2. The CDR3 contains 16 residues. The germline V gene has CDR1 SEHNR and CDR2 FQNEAQ (reference sequence). V dropped 1 base and J dropped 4; count of bases not matched to a gene: 8. CDR3 bases: TGTGCCAGCAGCTTAGTTAGCGGGGGAATCGGATACGAGCAGTACTTC. Residues: CASSLVSGGIGYEQYF.

The J gene is TRBJ2-1, the V gene TRBV19; no clear D. V was cut by 1 base and J by 4 bases, with 5 bases left in between. This CDR3 contains 13 residues. Germline-derived CDR1 and CDR2 are LNHDA and SQIVND (reference sequence). This CDR3 is CASSIGLYNEQFF. The CDR3 DNA follows: TGTGCCAGTAGTATAGGGCTTTACAATGAGCAGTTCTTC. The whole variable domain, filled in from reference TRBV19 and TRBJ2-1, reads DGGITQSPKYLFRKEGQNVTLSCEQNLNHDAMYWYRQDPGQGLRLIYYSQIVNDFQKGDIAEGYSVSREKKESFPLTVTSAQKNPTAFYLCASSIGLYNEQFFGPGTRLTVL.

This clone was counted a few times. The CDR3 is CSVGGGDSYGYTF. Written as DNA, the CDR3 is TGCAGCGTTGGAGGGGGCGATAGCTATGGCTACACCTTC. The rearrangement joins TRBV29-1 to TRBJ1-2, with 7 bases that match TRBD1. J lost 4 bases, V lost 4 bases, and 6 bases had no gene match. The CDR3 length is 13 residues. Germline V gene sequence: CDR1 SQVTM, CDR2 ANQGSEA.

This clone was counted a single time. The chain recombines TRBV30 with TRBJ2-1; either TRBD1 or TRBD2 may fit D (6 bases each). From germline, CDR1 is GTSNPN and CDR2 SVGIG (reference sequence). The CDR3 runs to 14 residues. Trimming left V 0 bases short and J 6 bases short, with 12 bases between. The CDR3 sequence is CAWSVLGGLNEQFF. CDR3 nucleotide sequence: TGTGCCTGGAGTGTACTGGGGGGCCTCAATGAGCAGTTCTTC.

J is TRBJ2-7 and V is TRBV2; D is possibly TRBD1 (6 bases). CDR1 and CDR2 (germline): SNHLY, FYNNEI. V was cut by 3 bases and J by 2 bases, with 14 bases left in between. This CDR3 contains 15 residues. The CDR3 coding sequence is TGTGCCAGCAGTGATCCCAGGGGCCCAACCTACGAGCAGTACTTC. It yields the protein CASSDPRGPTYEQYF.

The rearrangement joins TRBV7-6 to TRBJ1-2, with 8 bases lining up with TRBD1. Germline CDR1 SGHVS, CDR2 FNYEAQ. The junction had 11 bases not matched to a gene; V was cut back by 5 bases and J by 6 bases. This CDR3 comprises 15 residues. The CDR3 region is CASSTDREARDGYTF. DNA of the CDR3: TGTGCCAGCAGCACGGACAGGGAAGCCAGGGATGGCTACACCTTC.

J is TRBJ2-1 and V is TRBV5-6; no firm D call. The CDR3 totals 12 residues. Looked up from germline, CDR1 is SGHDT and CDR2 is YYEEEE. Trimming took 0 bases from V and 6 from J, leaving 4 bases between them. The CDR3 reads CASSLGTNEQFF. CDR3 bases: TGTGCCAGCAGCTTGGGAACCAATGAGCAGTTCTTC.

The chain is built from TRBV11-3 and TRBJ2-1; 7 bases agree with TRBD1. The CDR3 covers 15 residues. V lost 4 bases to trimming and J lost 3 bases; unmatched junction nucleotides: 6. Germline loops: CDR1 SGHNT, CDR2 YENEEA. CDR3 nucleotide sequence: TGTGCCAGCAGCTCCGACAGGGCGGGCTACAATGAGCAGTTCTTC. Its protein is CASSSDRAGYNEQFF.

The chain combines TRBV6-5 with TRBJ2-4; D call uncertain. This CDR3 contains 16 residues. Trimming pared 0 bases from V and 0 bases from J, leaving 9 bases between. The germline V gene has CDR1 MNHEY and CDR2 SVGAGI. CDR3 in amino acids: CASSYSQRVAKNIQYF. The CDR3 DNA sequence: TGTGCCAGCAGTTACTCGCAAAGGGTAGCCAAAAACATTCAGTACTTC.

This chain connects TRBV19 to TRBJ1-5; the D gene is possibly TRBD1 (6 bases). CDR3 length equals 15 residues. Germline CDR1 reads LNHDA; CDR2 reads SQIVND (reference sequence). Trimming took 5 bases from V and 0 from J, leaving 11 bases between them. This CDR3 reads CASSGDTGSNQPQHF. CDR3 bases: TGTGCCAGTAGTGGGGACACCGGTAGCAATCAGCCCCAGCATTTT.

A few counts support this clone. The gene calls are TRBV23-1 and TRBJ2-2, with 7 bases aligning to TRBD2. TRBV23-1 is flagged as an ORF with uncertain function. Unmatched junction bases numbered 8, after V lost 6 bases and J lost 1 base. The CDR3 spans 16 residues. CDR3 amino acids: CASRKSGTKNTGELFF. The CDR3, as DNA: TGCGCCAGCAGGAAATCCGGGACTAAGAACACCGGGGAGCTGTTTTTT.

The chain couples TRBV7-2 to TRBJ2-5, with D hard to call. CDR1 is SGHTA and CDR2 is FQGNSA in the germline V gene. Trimming took off 1 base at V and 1 base at J, with 4 bases between the two ends. The CDR3 length is 13 residues. CDR3 coding DNA: TGTGCCAGCAGCTTAGGGGGCCAAGAGACCCAGTACTTC. Amino acids: CASSLGGQETQYF.

The chain employs TRBV6-1 and TRBJ2-1; no clear D gene. This CDR3 region has 15 residues. V lost 6 bases and J lost 6, with 18 bases in between. Germline V gene sequence: CDR1 MNHNS, CDR2 SASEGT. In DNA, the CDR3 is TGTGCCAGCAGGACCAGGAGTCAGCTCCCCAATGAGCAGTTCTTC. Protein product: CASRTRSQLPNEQFF.

The J gene is TRBJ1-5, the V gene TRBV12-5, with D unresolved. V lost 4 bases and J lost 3, with 7 bases in between. Germline loops: CDR1 LGHNT, CDR2 FRNRAP. There are 13 residues in the CDR3. CDR3 sequence: CASGYGPNQPQHF. The CDR3 DNA is TGTGCTAGTGGTTACGGGCCCAATCAGCCCCAGCATTTT.

The rearrangement links TRBV28 to TRBJ1-1; a weak D match, TRBD1 (6 bases). The CDR3 sequence is 15 residues long. Between the trimmed V and J ends, which lost 6 bases and 2 bases, there was a span of 16 bases. Germline V gives CDR1 MDHEN, CDR2 SYDVKM. CDR3 loop: CASRTLGQSNTEAFF. The CDR3 DNA sequence: TGTGCCAGCAGGACTCTAGGACAGTCCAACACTGAAGCTTTCTTT.

The chain links TRBV7-8 to TRBJ1-5, with D unresolved. Looked up from germline, CDR1 is SGHVS and CDR2 is FQNEAQ. CDR3 length: 13 residues. Trimming took off 2 bases at V and 6 bases at J, with 8 bases between the two ends. The CDR3 sequence is CASSLSPSQPQHF. The DNA of the CDR3 is TGTGCCAGCAGCTTAAGTCCATCTCAGCCCCAGCATTTT.

This chain links TRBV4-2 with TRBJ2-7; maybe TRBD2 (6 bases). This CDR3 is built from 15 residues. From germline, CDR1 is LGHNA and CDR2 YNFKEQ. The ends were cut back, 1 base at V and 2 bases at J, with 12 bases in the middle. CDR3 residues: CASSQGEEGTYEQYF. The CDR3 DNA sequence: TGTGCCAGCAGCCAAGGGGAGGAGGGGACCTACGAGCAGTACTTC.

The chain couples TRBV30 to TRBJ2-5; 9 bases match TRBD1. The J call may be in error: the DNA end matches TRBJ2-7 better. Per the germline V gene, CDR1 is GTSNPN and CDR2 is SVGIG (reference sequence). The CDR3 has 14 residues. The CDR3 nucleotides are TGTGCCTGGAATCCCGGGACAGGGCACTACGAGCAGTACTTC. Translating gives CAWNPGTGHYEQYF.

V is TRBV4-1 and J is TRBJ2-7, with D unresolved. The V and J ends lost 0 bases and 3 bases respectively, with 9 bases between them. Germline CDR1 and CDR2: MGHRA and YSYEKL. This CDR3 has 14 residues. The CDR3 bases are TGCGCCAGCAGCCAAGAGGCCACAGACTACGAGCAGTACTTC. Translating gives CASSQEATDYEQYF.

The rearrangement uses TRBV6-1 and TRBJ1-5; D is uncertain. The CDR3 is made up of 14 amino acids. Germline V lookup: CDR1 MNHNS, CDR2 SASEGT. V was clipped by 6 bases and J by 5 bases, with 14 bases between them. The CDR3: CASRRPVADQPQHF. The CDR3 DNA follows: TGTGCCAGCAGGCGCCCCGTGGCGGATCAGCCCCAGCATTTT.

This clone was observed a handful of times. The rearrangement uses TRBV7-9 and TRBJ2-3, with D unclear. Germline V gives CDR1 SEHNR, CDR2 FQNEAQ (reference sequence). Trimming took off 8 bases at V and 4 bases at J, with 13 bases between the two ends. CDR3 length: 13 amino acids. The DNA of the CDR3 is TGTGCCAGCGAGTCCCTAACCCCAGATACGCAGTATTTT. Translation gives CASESLTPDTQYF.

The chain recombines TRBV5-6 with TRBJ1-1; D is ambiguous. Trimming cost V 6 bases and J 8 bases, with 14 bases left between them. Germline lookup yields CDR1 SGHDT and CDR2 YYEEEE. CDR3 length equals 12 residues. The CDR3 sequence is CASTIQADEAFF. Written as DNA, the CDR3 is TGTGCCAGCACCATCCAGGCCGACGAAGCTTTCTTT.

The CDR3 sequence is CASSALQGLNTEAFF. DNA for the CDR3: TGTGCCAGTAGTGCACTACAGGGCTTGAACACTGAAGCTTTCTTT. V is TRBV19 and J is TRBJ1-1, with D possibly TRBD1 on 6 matching bases. The CDR3 loop spans 15 amino acids. Between the trimmed V and J ends, which lost 5 bases and 0 bases, there was a span of 13 bases. Germline CDR1 and CDR2: LNHDA and SQIVND (reference sequence). The whole variable domain, remainder taken from reference TRBV19 and TRBJ1-1, is DGGITQSPKYLFRKEGQNVTLSCEQNLNHDAMYWYRQDPGQGLRLIYYSQIVNDFQKGDIAEGYSVSREKKESFPLTVTSAQKNPTAFYLCASSALQGLNTEAFFGQGTRLTVV.

The chain couples TRBV11-1 to TRBJ2-1; D may correspond to TRBD1 or TRBD2 (5 bases each). Germline CDR1 and CDR2: SGHAT and FQDESV (reference sequence). V lost 2 bases to trimming and J lost 2 bases, with 16 bases between them. The CDR3 loop spans 17 amino acids. As DNA, the CDR3 is TGTGCCAGCAGCTTAAAATATCCGGGGACCACCTACAATGAGCAGTTCTTC. Translated: CASSLKYPGTTYNEQFF.

The count of this clone is one. The chain combines TRBV4-3 with TRBJ2-1; 7 bases map to TRBD2. With V trimmed by 1 base and J by 8 bases, 5 bases remained unmatched. The CDR3 length is 14 residues. In germline, CDR1 is LGHNA, CDR2 YSLEER. The CDR3 region has the DNA TGCGCCAGCAGCCAAGGGGGACTATCTCATGAGCAGTTCTTC. The encoded protein is CASSQGGLSHEQFF.

This chain joins TRBV10-3 and TRBJ2-2; 8 nucleotides align to TRBD1. This CDR3 comprises 15 residues. Germline V gene lookup returns CDR1 ENHRY and CDR2 SYGVKD. Trimming removed 7 bases from V and 4 bases from J; junction bases left unmatched: 8. The CDR3 coding sequence is TGTGCCATCAACCTAGACGACAGGGGCACCGGGGAGCTGTTTTTT. This encodes CAINLDDRGTGELFF.

V and J are TRBV29-1 and TRBJ2-3, with D unclear. The V end was cut by 5 bases, the J end by 1 base, with 16 bases between. The CDR3 spans 15 residues. Germline V CDR1 and CDR2: SQVTM, ANQGSEA. The CDR3 nucleotides read TGCAGCGTTCCGGACCACCCGACCCGCACAGATACGCAGTATTTT. Translated: CSVPDHPTRTDTQYF.

The chain uses TRBV6-6 and TRBJ2-7; either TRBD1 or TRBD2 may supply D (5 bases each). CDR1 MNHNY and CDR2 SVGAGI come from the germline V gene (reference sequence). Trimming removed 2 bases at V and 6 bases at J, with 8 bases between. This CDR3 has 12 residues. DNA of the CDR3: TGTGCCAGCAGTTACGGGGGAAGCGAGCAGTACTTC. This encodes CASSYGGSEQYF.

This clone is a singleton in its sample. One end of the junction is discordant with germline, which a read error may explain. In DNA form, the CDR3 reads TGCAGCGTCGAAGGACCCGGCCAGGGAGGGACTGAAGCTTTCTTT. This translates into CSVEGPGQGGTEAFF. The chain has TRBV29-1 and TRBJ1-1, with a weak D call TRBD1 (5 bases). CDR3 length: 15 residues. Germline V CDR1 and CDR2: SQVTM, ANQGSEA.

This clone was seen a few times. The rearrangement uses TRBV30 and TRBJ2-2; D ambiguous. V lost 5 bases to trimming and J lost 5 bases, with 6 bases between them. CDR1 is GTSNPN and CDR2 is SVGIG in the germline V gene (reference sequence). CDR3 length: 11 residues. The CDR3 bases are TGTGCCTGGGGAGTAACCGGGGAGCTGTTTTTT. Amino acid sequence: CAWGVTGELFF. The whole variable domain, remainder taken from reference TRBV30 and TRBJ2-2, is SQTIHQWPATLVQPVGSPLSLECTVEGTSNPNLYWYRQAAGRGLQLLFYSVGIGQISSEVPQNLSASRPQDRQFILSSKKLLLSDSGFYLCAWGVTGELFFGEGSRLTVL.

This clone has a handful of counts. The J gene is TRBJ2-3, the V gene TRBV6-5; D remains unclear. From germline, CDR1 is MNHEY and CDR2 SVGAGI. CDR3 length: 12 residues. V was clipped by 4 bases and J by 1 base, with 3 bases between them. For the CDR3, the DNA is TGTGCCAGCAGTTTCGGCACAGATACGCAGTATTTT. It yields the protein CASSFGTDTQYF.